The source of this T cell receptor beta chain is a study of blood T cells in healthy people across ages. General observations from the study: Any conclusive comparison of naive versus antigen-experienced cells was prevented by using unsorted PBMCs.

This clonotype occurred a few times. Its specificity is not known. After removal of 6 bases from V and 5 bases from J, the junction contained 7 bases not matched to a gene. The CDR3 loop spans 14 amino acids. A second PCR of roughly 7 to 11 cycles used a sample-barcoded 5' primer and a J-beta primer mix. Each CDR3 protein is one row after TCRdb ran MiXCR on the 5' RACE reads. The sample lists some 860,000 distinct CDR3 sequences, more than 55% occurring once. Each donor had about 9.6 milliliters of peripheral blood drawn. V is TRBV12-3 or TRBV12-4 and J is TRBJ1-2, with 9 bases fitting TRBD1. Sequencing used blood. The sequence was obtained from a man aged 35 to 55 in good health. The CDR3 DNA sequence: TGTGCCAGCAGCCTCCTAGGACAGGGGTATGGCTACACCTTC. It yields the protein CASSLLGQGYGYTF.